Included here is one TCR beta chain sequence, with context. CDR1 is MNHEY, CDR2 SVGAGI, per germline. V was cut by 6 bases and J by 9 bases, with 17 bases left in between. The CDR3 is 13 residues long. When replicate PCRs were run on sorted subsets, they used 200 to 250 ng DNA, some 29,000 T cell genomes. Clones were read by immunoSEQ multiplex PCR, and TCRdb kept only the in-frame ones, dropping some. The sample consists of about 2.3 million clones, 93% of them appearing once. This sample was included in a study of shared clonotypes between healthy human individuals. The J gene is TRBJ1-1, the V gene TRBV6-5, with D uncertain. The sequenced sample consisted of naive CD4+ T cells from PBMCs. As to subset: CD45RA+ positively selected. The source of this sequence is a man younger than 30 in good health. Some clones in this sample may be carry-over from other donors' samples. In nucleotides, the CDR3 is TGTGCCAGCAGGCTGGGCCTAACCTCCCAAGCTTTCTTT. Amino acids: CASRLGLTSQAFF.